A selection of T cell receptor beta chains follows, all from one sample in a study of T cell repertoires in cytomegalovirus infection. Via MiXCR, TCRdb re-called the reads, giving one row per CDR3 protein. Among nearly 650,000 distinct CDR3 sequences, 20% to 25% were seen once, and the ten largest hold less than 9.5%. Sequenced: CD8+ T cells from PBMCs. These receptors came from a human donor in good health (CMV status not recorded). Some clones in this sample may be carry-over from other donors' samples. CDR3s include the opening cysteine and the closing phenylalanine or tryptophan. A D gene is named only where the DNA matches it firmly. Where a row states a size, it is once, few, many or the class of an expanded clone; other rows omit it.

j_call | d_call | v_call | clone_size | cdr3_nt | cdr3_aa
TRBJ1-5 | TRBD1 | TRBV6-2/TRBV6-3 | - | TGTGCCAGCAGTTGGGACAGGGGGCAAATTTCGTCCCAGCATTTT | CASSWDRGQISSQHF
TRBJ2-7 | TRBD1 | TRBV6-5 | - | TGTGCCAGCAGTTACGCGGGGAGAGACAGGGGAGGCTACGAGCAGTACTTC | CASSYAGRDRGGYEQYF
TRBJ1-2 | TRBD1 | TRBV5-4 | - | TGTGCCAGCAGCCCGACAGGGTCCGATGGCTACACCTTC | CASSPTGSDGYTF
TRBJ2-5 | - | TRBV2 | - | TGTGCCAGCACCGACGGAGACGGGATCCAAGAGACCCAGTACTTC | CASTDGDGIQETQYF
TRBJ2-5 | - | TRBV28 | - | TGTGCCAGCAGTTTAAGTGCGAAGTACCAAGAGACCCAGTACTTC | CASSLSAKYQETQYF
TRBJ1-4 | TRBD1 | TRBV23-1 | few | TGCGCCAGCAGTCAATTTCCCGACAGGGGGCATGAAAAACTGTTTTTT | CASSQFPDRGHEKLFF
TRBJ1-2 | - | TRBV15 | - | TGTGCCACCAGCACCGGGGGCGTTGGCTACACCTTC | CATSTGGVGYTF
TRBJ2-1 | TRBD2 | TRBV9 | - | TGTGCCAGCAGCGTAGATAGCGGGGGACCTTACAATGAGCAGTTCTTC | CASSVDSGGPYNEQFF
TRBJ2-1 | - | TRBV7-2 | - | TGTGCCAGCAGTAGGAGAGCGAGTCTTGAGCAGTTCTTC | CASSRRASLEQFF
TRBJ2-3 | - | TRBV6-6 | few | TGTGCCAGCAGTCTAGATTTAGATACGCAGTATTTT | CASSLDLDTQYF
TRBJ2-7 | - | TRBV10-3 | few | TGTGCCACGGGCGGGGAAGTCTACGAGCAGTACTTC | CATGGEVYEQYF
TRBJ2-3 | TRBD2 | TRBV11-3 | many | TGTGCCAGCAGCCTCCGGACTAGCGGGGTCACAGATACGCAGTATTTT | CASSLRTSGVTDTQYF
TRBJ2-7 | - | TRBV5-8 | few | TGTGCCAGCAGCTTGGACGTTAGCTCCTACGAGCAGTACTTC | CASSLDVSSYEQYF
TRBJ1-1 | - | TRBV27 | - | TGTGCCAGCAGCCCAACATATGGCAGGGAGACTGAAGCTTTCTTT | CASSPTYGRETEAFF
TRBJ2-1 | - | TRBV2 | - | TGTGCCAGCAGTGGTCCCTCAAGGGGGCAGTTCTTC | CASSGPSRGQFF
TRBJ1-2 | - | TRBV29-1 | - | TGCAGCGTTGCAGGGCAGATTGGGGGCTATGGCTACACCTTC | CSVAGQIGGYGYTF
TRBJ1-1 | TRBD1 | TRBV28 | few | TGTGCCAGCAGTTTTTGGGGCAGGGGGCGAGAAGCTTTCTTT | CASSFWGRGREAFF
TRBJ1-1 | - | TRBV5-1 | many | TGCGCCAGCAGCGCGGACGGAGCAAAGGCAGATGAAGCTTTCTTT | CASSADGAKADEAFF
TRBJ1-6 | - | TRBV14 | few | TGTGCCAGCAGCCCCTTACCGGATAGCTCCTATAATTCACCCCTCCACTTT | CASSPLPDSSYNSPLHF
TRBJ1-1 | - | TRBV7-6 | many | TGTGCCAGCAGCTTAGCGGTTTACGACACTGAAGCTTTCTTT | CASSLAVYDTEAFF
TRBJ2-1 | TRBD1 | TRBV14 | few | TGTGCCAGCAGCCACCAAGGTCAGGGGGCTTACAATGAGCAGTTCTTC | CASSHQGQGAYNEQFF
TRBJ2-1 | - | TRBV7-9 | many | TGTGCCAGCAGCTCGGGGGACGCAGGGCCGATATACAATGAGCAGTTCTTC | CASSSGDAGPIYNEQFF
TRBJ2-4 | - | TRBV28 | - | TGTGCCAGCAGTTTCTACTCGGGCAACATTCAGTACTTC | CASSFYSGNIQYF
TRBJ2-7 | TRBD1 | TRBV6-6 | - | TGTGCCAGCAGTCCGACCCCGGGACAGGGACCCTACGAGCAGTACTTC | CASSPTPGQGPYEQYF
TRBJ2-1 | - | TRBV15 | - | TGTGCCACCCTCAGGACTACCTCCAATGAGCAGTTCTTC | CATLRTTSNEQFF
TRBJ2-7 | TRBD1 | TRBV12-5 | few | TGTGCTAGTGGTTTGGTACAGGGGAGAGGCGAGCAGTACTTC | CASGLVQGRGEQYF
TRBJ1-1 | - | TRBV29-1 | few | TGCAGCGTTGATAAGACGAACACTGAAGCTTTCTTT | CSVDKTNTEAFF
TRBJ1-2 | - | TRBV7-9 | - | TGTGCCAGCAACTTATCACTGGATGGCTACACCTTC | CASNLSLDGYTF
TRBJ2-5 | TRBD2 | TRBV7-2 | many | TGTGCCAGCAGCTTAGTAGCGGGGGCCCTCCAAGAGACCCAGTACTTC | CASSLVAGALQETQYF
TRBJ1-5 | - | TRBV7-2 | - | TGTGCCAGCAGCTTATCGGGGGGGCCATATAGCAATCAGCCCCAGCATTTT | CASSLSGGPYSNQPQHF
TRBJ2-5 | - | TRBV27 | few | TGTGCCAGCAGTTTATACCCGGGGGCTGGTGAGACCCAGTACTTC | CASSLYPGAGETQYF
TRBJ2-1 | TRBD2 | TRBV7-9 | few | TGTGCCAGCAGCGGCAGCGGGGGCTATAACAATGAGCAGTTCTTC | CASSGSGGYNNEQFF
TRBJ1-1 | - | TRBV28 | few | TGTGCCAGCAGTTCAAGCTTGACACAGAACACTGAAGCTTTCTTT | CASSSSLTQNTEAFF
TRBJ2-2 | - | TRBV7-9 | - | TGTGCCAGCAGCTCCAGGGAATGGAACACCGGGGAGCTGTTTTTT | CASSSREWNTGELFF
TRBJ2-7 | TRBD1 | TRBV7-9 | many | TGTGCCAGCAGCACGGACAGGTGGACCTACGAGCAGTACTTC | CASSTDRWTYEQYF
TRBJ2-3 | - | TRBV4-1 | many | TGCGCCAGCAGCCAAGACCGAGGGACAGATACGCAGTATTTT | CASSQDRGTDTQYF
TRBJ2-5 | TRBD2 | TRBV7-2 | many | TGTGCCAGCAGCTCCGGACTAGGCATCCAAGAGACCCAGTACTTC | CASSSGLGIQETQYF
TRBJ1-2 | - | TRBV7-9 | - | TGTGCCAGCACCCTGGAGCCGGAATATGGCTACACCTTC | CASTLEPEYGYTF
TRBJ1-5 | - | TRBV19 | - | TGTGCCAGTAGTACCCCTGACGGCAATCAGCCCCAGCATTTT | CASSTPDGNQPQHF
TRBJ1-6 | - | TRBV6-5 | few | TGTGCCAGCAGTTACTCCGGGGACATCTCCTATAATTCACCCCTCCACTTT | CASSYSGDISYNSPLHF
TRBJ1-1 | - | TRBV6-2/TRBV6-3 | - | TGTGCCAGCAGTTGGGGGGCAGGTCCGAACACTAAAGCTTTCTTT | CASSWGAGPNTKAFF
TRBJ2-5 | - | TRBV28 | - | TGTGCCAGCAGTTTATTTTCGGGAACCTCATGGGAGACCCAGTACTTC | CASSLFSGTSWETQYF
TRBJ2-1 | TRBD2 | TRBV14 | - | TGTGCCAGCAGCCAAGACCTCATACTAGCGGGGGCAGGCTCCTACAATGAGCAGTTCTTC | CASSQDLILAGAGSYNEQFF
TRBJ2-3 | TRBD2 | TRBV9 | - | TGTGCCAGCAGCGTAGCTAGCGGGGGGAGGACAGATACGCAGTATTTT | CASSVASGGRTDTQYF